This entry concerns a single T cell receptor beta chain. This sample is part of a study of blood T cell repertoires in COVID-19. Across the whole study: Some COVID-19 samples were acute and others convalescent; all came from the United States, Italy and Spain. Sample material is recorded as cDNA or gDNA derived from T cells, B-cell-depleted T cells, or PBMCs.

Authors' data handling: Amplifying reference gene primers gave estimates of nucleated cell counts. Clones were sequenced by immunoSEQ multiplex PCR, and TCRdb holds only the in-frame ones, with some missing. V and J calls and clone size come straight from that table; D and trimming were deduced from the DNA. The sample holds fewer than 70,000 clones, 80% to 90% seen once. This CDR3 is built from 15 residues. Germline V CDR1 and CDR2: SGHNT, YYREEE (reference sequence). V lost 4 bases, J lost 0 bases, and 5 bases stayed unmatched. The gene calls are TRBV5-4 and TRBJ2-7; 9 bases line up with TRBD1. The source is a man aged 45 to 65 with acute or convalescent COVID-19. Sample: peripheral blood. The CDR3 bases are TGTGCCAGCAGCGCCGGGACAGGGAGCTCCTACGAGCAGTACTTC. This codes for CASSAGTGSSYEQYF.